The clone carrying this T cell receptor beta chain has a count of ten or more. Its matching antigen is unknown. TCRdb reprocessed the reads via MiXCR and lists one record per CDR3 protein. The sample shows fewer than 200,000 distinct CDR3 sequences, roughly 19% of them seen only once. The data derive from a study of T cell repertoires in cytomegalovirus infection. About the study: The public TCR beta signatures pointed to both CMV infection and matching HLA type. Study findings and constraints: Individuals carrying CMV plus the relevant HLA were identified by cumulative frequency of public TCR beta families. There were HLA-C-restricted CMV-specific TCR beta clonotypes dominating the ex vivo response.

V lost 6 bases and J lost 0, with 3 bases in between. Germline assignment: CDR1 SEHNR and CDR2 FQNEAQ (reference sequence). The CDR3 sequence is 13 residues long. The chain employs TRBV7-9 and TRBJ2-6; D is unresolved. The TCR was taken from a human donor in good health (CMV status not recorded). Some clones in this sample may be carry-over from other donors' samples. Sequencing was done on a sample of PBMCs. CDR3 loop: CASSRSGANVLTF. Here the CDR3 DNA reads TGTGCCAGCAGTCGCTCTGGGGCCAACGTCCTGACTTTC.